This T cell receptor beta chain was obtained from a study of tumor and adjacent non-tumor tissue in lung cancer. Looking at the study overall: Patients were aged about 31 to 85, 10 men and 4 to 6 women, stage I to III. Study results and limitations: Normal lung showed higher cumulative top 100 clone frequency than tumor. Higher tumor TCR diversity was associated with shorter survival. TCR diversity was significantly greater in tumor than normal lung tissue.

A word on this clonotype: Its antigen is still unknown.

Three rounds of nested PCR, following a modified ARM-PCR protocol, produced the TCRbeta library. TCRdb passed the multiplex PCR reads through MiXCR, listing each CDR3 protein once. The sample shows over 100,000 distinct CDR3 sequences, roughly 80% of them seen only once. The germline CDR1 and CDR2 sequences are SGHAT and FQDESV (reference sequence). The CDR3 is 15 amino acids. Trimming cost V 2 bases and J 6 bases; bases outside gene matches: 6. No cell sorting was done before RNA was extracted from the tissue. The origin of this receptor is a woman aged 55-70 years with non-small cell lung cancer. This chain uses TRBV11-1 with TRBJ2-1, with TRBD1 identical over 8 bases. The sample comprised lung tumor tissue. CDR3 sequence: CASSLTGTGFNEQFF. The DNA of the CDR3 is TGTGCCAGCAGCTTAACTGGGACAGGTTTCAATGAGCAGTTCTTC.